This TCR beta chain stems from a study of regulatory T cells in long-lasting Graves disease. At least ten counts were recorded for this clonotype. Its cognate antigen is unknown. General study points: Whereas new patients shared 966 public clonotypes, persistent patients shared more, at approximately 2,500. There was favoring of TRBV28, TRBJ1-2 and TRBJ2-5 in persistent disease.

J was trimmed by 1 base and V by 4 bases; bases with no gene match: 4. This CDR3 has 15 residues. Germline values: CDR1 SGHAT, CDR2 FQNNGV. The time point denotes: persistent/refractory GD, antithyroid drugs over 5 years with positive TRAb. Extracted PBMC RNA gave rise to the TCR library. Sequencing libraries for TCR beta were prepared with iRepertoire HTBI primers and Arm-PCR of CDR3 regions. In the original workflow: Looking across samples, the authors found under 70 TRBV and some 13 TRBJ segments. Using its own MiXCR run on the multiplex PCR reads, TCRdb lists one record per CDR3 protein. The V and J calls follow TCRdb's processing rather than the paper's. The profile shows a few hundred thousand distinct CDR3 sequences, 20% to 25% of them singletons.

Sample: peripheral blood mononuclear cells (PBMCs), taken when the disease was refractory, from a patient treated with antithyroid drugs. The TCR was taken from a female donor with Graves disease. V usage is TRBV11-2 and J usage is TRBJ2-3; 8 positions agree with TRBD2. The CDR3 DNA sequence: TGTGCCAGCAGCTCCACTAGCGGAGGCACAGATACGCAGTATTTT. It is translated as CASSSTSGGTDTQYF.